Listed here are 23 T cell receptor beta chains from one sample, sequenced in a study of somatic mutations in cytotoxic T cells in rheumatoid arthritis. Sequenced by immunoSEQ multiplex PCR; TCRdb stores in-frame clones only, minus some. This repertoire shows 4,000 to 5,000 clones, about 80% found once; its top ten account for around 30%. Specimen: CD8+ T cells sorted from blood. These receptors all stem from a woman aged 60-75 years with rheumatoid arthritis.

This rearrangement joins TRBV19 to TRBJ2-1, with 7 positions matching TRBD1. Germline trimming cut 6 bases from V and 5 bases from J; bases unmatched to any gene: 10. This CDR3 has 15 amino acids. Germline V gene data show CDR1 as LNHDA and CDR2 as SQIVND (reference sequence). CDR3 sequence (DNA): TGTGCCAGTAGATACACAGGGGTCCCCGACAATGAGCAGTTCTTC. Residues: CASRYTGVPDNEQFF.

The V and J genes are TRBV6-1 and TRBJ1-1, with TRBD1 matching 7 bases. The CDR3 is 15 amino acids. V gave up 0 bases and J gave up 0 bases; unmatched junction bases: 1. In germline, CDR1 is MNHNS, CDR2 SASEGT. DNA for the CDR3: TGTGCCAGCAGTGAAGCGACAGGGCTGAACACTGAAGCTTTCTTT. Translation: CASSEATGLNTEAFF.

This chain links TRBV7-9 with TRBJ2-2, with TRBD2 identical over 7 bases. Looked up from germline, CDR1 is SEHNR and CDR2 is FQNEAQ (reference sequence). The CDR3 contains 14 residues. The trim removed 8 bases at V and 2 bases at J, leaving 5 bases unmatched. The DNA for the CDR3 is TGTGCCAGCGGCGGGACTACAAACACCGGGGAGCTGTTTTTT. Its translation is CASGGTTNTGELFF. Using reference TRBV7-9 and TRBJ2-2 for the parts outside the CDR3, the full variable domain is DTGVSQNPRHKITKRGQNVTFRCDPISEHNRLYWYRQTLGQGPEFLTYFQNEAQLEKSRLLSDRFSAERPKGSFSTLEIQRTEQGDSAMYLCASGGTTNTGELFFGEGSRLTVL.

Written as DNA, the CDR3 is TGTGCCAGCAGTGAGGTTTCTAGCAATCAGCCCCAGCATTTT. Its protein product is CASSEVSSNQPQHF. The rearrangement uses TRBV28 and TRBJ1-5, with D unclear. The germline V gene has CDR1 MDHEN and CDR2 SYDVKM. This CDR3 has 14 amino acids. Deletions cut 5 bases from V and 0 bases from J, with 8 bases between. The whole variable domain, filled in from reference TRBV28 and TRBJ1-5, reads DVKVTQSSRYLVKRTGEKVFLECVQDMDHENMFWYRQDPGLGLRLIYFSYDVKMKEKGDIPEGYSVSREKKERFSLILESASTNQTSMYLCASSEVSSNQPQHFGDGTRLSIL.

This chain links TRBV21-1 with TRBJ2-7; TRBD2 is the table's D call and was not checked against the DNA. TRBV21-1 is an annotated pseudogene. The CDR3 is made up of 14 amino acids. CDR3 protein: CASSVGGVAYEQYF. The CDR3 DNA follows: TGTGCCAGCAGCGTAGGAGGGGTAGCCTACGAGCAGTACTTC.

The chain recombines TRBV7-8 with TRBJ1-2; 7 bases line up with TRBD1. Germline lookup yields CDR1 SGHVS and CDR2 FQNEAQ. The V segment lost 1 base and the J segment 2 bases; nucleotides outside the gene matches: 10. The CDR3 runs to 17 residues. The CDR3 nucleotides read TGTGCCAGCAGCTTAGTCGGTACAGGGGCCATAAACTATGGCTACACCTTC. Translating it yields CASSLVGTGAINYGYTF.

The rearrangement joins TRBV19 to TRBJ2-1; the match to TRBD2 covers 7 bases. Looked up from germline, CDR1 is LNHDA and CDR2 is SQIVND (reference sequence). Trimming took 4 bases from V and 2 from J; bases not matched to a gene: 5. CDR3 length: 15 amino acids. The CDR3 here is CASSTMAGAYNEQFF. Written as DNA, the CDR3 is TGTGCCAGTAGTACCATGGCGGGGGCCTACAATGAGCAGTTCTTC.

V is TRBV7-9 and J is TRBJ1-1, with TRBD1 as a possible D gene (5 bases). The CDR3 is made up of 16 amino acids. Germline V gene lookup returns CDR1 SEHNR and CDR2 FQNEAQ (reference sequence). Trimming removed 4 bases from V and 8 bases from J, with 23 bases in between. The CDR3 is CASSSQTESQLGEAFF. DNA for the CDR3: TGTGCCAGCAGCTCACAGACAGAGAGCCAACTCGGAGAAGCTTTCTTT. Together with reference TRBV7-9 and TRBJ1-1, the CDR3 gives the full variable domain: DTGVSQNPRHKITKRGQNVTFRCDPISEHNRLYWYRQTLGQGPEFLTYFQNEAQLEKSRLLSDRFSAERPKGSFSTLEIQRTEQGDSAMYLCASSSQTESQLGEAFFGQGTRLTVV.

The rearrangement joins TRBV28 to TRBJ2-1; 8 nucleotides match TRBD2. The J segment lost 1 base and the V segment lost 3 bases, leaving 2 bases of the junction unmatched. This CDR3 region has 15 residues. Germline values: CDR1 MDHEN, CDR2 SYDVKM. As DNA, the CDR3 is TGTGCCAGCAGTTTCCGGGGGGGGTCCTACAATGAGCAGTTCTTC. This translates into CASSFRGGSYNEQFF.

CDR3: CASSSRQGSPEAFF. The CDR3 DNA follows: TGTGCCAGCAGTTCCAGACAGGGGAGTCCTGAAGCTTTCTTT. The V call is TRBV28, the J call TRBJ1-1; 8 bases line up with TRBD1. Trimming removed 4 bases from V and 6 bases from J; junction bases left unmatched: 7. The CDR3 has 14 residues. The germline V gene has CDR1 MDHEN and CDR2 SYDVKM.

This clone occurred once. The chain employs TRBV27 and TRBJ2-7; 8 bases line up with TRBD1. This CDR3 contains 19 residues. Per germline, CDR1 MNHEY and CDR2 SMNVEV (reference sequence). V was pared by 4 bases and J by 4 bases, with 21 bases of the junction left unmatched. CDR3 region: CASSSLHGIRGPGAYEQYF. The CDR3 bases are TGTGCCAGCAGTTCCCTTCACGGAATCAGGGGGCCCGGGGCGTACGAGCAGTACTTC.

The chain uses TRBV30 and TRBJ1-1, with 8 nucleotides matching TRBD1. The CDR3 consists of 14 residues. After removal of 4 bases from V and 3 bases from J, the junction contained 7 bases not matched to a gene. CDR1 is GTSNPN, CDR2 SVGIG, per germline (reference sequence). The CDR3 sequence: CAWTPRGPYTEAFF. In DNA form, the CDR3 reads TGTGCCTGGACCCCCAGGGGGCCTTACACTGAAGCTTTCTTT. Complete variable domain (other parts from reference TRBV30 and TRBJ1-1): SQTIHQWPATLVQPVGSPLSLECTVEGTSNPNLYWYRQAAGRGLQLLFYSVGIGQISSEVPQNLSASRPQDRQFILSSKKLLLSDSGFYLCAWTPRGPYTEAFFGQGTRLTVV.

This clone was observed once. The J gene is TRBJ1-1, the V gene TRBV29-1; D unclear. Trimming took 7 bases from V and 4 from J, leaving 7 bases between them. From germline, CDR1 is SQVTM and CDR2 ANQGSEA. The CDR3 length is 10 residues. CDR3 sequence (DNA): TGCAGCGCCGGGAGCACTGAAGCTTTCTTT. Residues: CSAGSTEAFF.

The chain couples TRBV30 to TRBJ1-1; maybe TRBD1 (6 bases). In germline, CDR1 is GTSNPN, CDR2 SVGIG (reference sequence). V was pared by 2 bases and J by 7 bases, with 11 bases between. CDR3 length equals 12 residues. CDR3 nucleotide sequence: TGTGCCTGGAGTACTACAGGGCTTGAAGCTTTCTTT. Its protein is CAWSTTGLEAFF.

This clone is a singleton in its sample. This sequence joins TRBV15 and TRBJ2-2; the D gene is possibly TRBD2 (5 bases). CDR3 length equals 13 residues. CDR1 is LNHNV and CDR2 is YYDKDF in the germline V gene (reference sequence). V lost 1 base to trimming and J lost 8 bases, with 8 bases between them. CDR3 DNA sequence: TGTGCCACCAGCAGAGGAGGGTCTGGGGAGCTGTTTTTT. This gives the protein CATSRGGSGELFF.

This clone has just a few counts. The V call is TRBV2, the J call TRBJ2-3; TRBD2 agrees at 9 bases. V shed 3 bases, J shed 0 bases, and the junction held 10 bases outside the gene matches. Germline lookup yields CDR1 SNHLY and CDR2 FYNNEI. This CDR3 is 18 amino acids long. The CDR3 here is CASSEGHLAGSSTDTQYF. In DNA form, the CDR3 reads TGTGCCAGCAGTGAGGGGCACCTAGCGGGGTCTAGCACAGATACGCAGTATTTT.

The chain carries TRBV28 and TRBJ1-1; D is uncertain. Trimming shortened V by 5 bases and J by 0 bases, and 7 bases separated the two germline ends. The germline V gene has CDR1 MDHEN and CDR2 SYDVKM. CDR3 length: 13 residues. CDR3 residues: CASSLDLNTEAFF. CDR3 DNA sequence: TGTGCCAGCAGTCTAGACCTGAACACTGAAGCTTTCTTT. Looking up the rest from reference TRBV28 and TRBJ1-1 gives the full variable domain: DVKVTQSSRYLVKRTGEKVFLECVQDMDHENMFWYRQDPGLGLRLIYFSYDVKMKEKGDIPEGYSVSREKKERFSLILESASTNQTSMYLCASSLDLNTEAFFGQGTRLTVV.

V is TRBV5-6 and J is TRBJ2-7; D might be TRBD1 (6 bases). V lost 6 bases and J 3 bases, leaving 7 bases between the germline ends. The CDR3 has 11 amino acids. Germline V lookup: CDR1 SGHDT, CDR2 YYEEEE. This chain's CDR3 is CASTDSYEQYV. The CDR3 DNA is TGTGCCAGCACGGACAGCTACGAGCAGTACGTC.

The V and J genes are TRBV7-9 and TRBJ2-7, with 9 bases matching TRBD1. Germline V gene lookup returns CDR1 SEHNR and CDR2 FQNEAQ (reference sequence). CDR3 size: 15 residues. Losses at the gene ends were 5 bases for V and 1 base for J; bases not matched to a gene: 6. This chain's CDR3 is CASSRGQGPSYEQYF. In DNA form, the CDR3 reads TGTGCCAGCAGCAGAGGACAGGGGCCGTCCTACGAGCAGTACTTC.

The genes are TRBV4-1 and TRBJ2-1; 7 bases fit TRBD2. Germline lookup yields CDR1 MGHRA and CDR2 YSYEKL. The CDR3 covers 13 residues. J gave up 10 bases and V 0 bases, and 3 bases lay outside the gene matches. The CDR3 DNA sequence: TGCGCCAGCAGCCAAGACGGGGGGTGGGAGCAGTTCTTC. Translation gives CASSQDGGWEQFF.

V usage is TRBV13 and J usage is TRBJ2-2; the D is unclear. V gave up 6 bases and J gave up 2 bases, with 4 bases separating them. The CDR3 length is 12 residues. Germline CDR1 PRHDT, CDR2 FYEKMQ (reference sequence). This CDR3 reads CASSPNTGELFF. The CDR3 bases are TGTGCCAGCAGTCCTAACACCGGGGAGCTGTTTTTT.

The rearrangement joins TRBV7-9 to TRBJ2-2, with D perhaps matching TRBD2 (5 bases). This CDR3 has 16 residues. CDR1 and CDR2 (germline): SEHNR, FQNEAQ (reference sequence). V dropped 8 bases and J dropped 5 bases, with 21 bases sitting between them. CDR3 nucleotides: TGTGCCAGCGATGCGGCCCGAGGGATGGCAACCGGGGAGCTGTTTTTT. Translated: CASDAARGMATGELFF.

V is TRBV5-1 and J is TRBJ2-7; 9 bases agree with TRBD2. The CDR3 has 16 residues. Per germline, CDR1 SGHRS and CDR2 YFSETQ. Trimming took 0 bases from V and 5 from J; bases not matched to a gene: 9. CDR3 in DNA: TGCGCCAGCAGCTTGGCGGCGGGGGGGCAGATTGACGAGCAGTACGTC. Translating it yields CASSLAAGGQIDEQYV.